The T cell receptor (beta chain) under discussion was sequenced for a study of CD8 T cells in Susac syndrome. The study, taken as a whole, reports: Acknowledgment was made by the study that its TCR sequencing and HLA analysis involved a relatively small number of individuals.

Comment on this clonotype: No antigen is known for it.

Random hexamers were used to reverse transcribe the RNA input (about 0.45 to 1 ug). It was immunoSEQ multiplex PCR that amplified TCR beta CDR3 across 54 Vbeta and 13 Jbeta. MiXCR, applied by TCRdb to the immunoSEQ multiplex PCR reads, yields one record per CDR3 protein. Of more than 100,000 distinct CDR3 sequences detected, about 95% appear once; the ten largest clones hold roughly 0.11%. Trimming shortened V by 6 bases and J by 2 bases, and 11 bases separated the two germline ends. Germline V lookup: CDR1 KGHSH, CDR2 LQKENI. This CDR3 region has 13 residues. CD8+ and CD4+ T cells circulating in blood were sequenced for TCR beta.

The TCR originated in a human donor in good health. The J gene is TRBJ2-7, the V gene TRBV18; D is tentatively TRBD1 or TRBD2 (5 bases each). Sequenced: CD4+ T cells from PBMCs. The CDR3 loop is CASSGDPAYEQYF. CDR3 DNA: TGTGCCAGCTCGGGGGATCCAGCCTACGAGCAGTACTTC.